Listed below are T cell receptor beta chains from one sample, sequenced in a study of siplizumab effects on memory and regulatory T cells. TCRdb's copy holds only in-frame clones and misses some; the assay was immunoSEQ multiplex PCR. The sample has under 15,000 clones, roughly half seen once; the top ten hold about 38%. These receptors' targets are unknown. The material sequenced was CFSE-low (dividing) CD8+ T cells sorted from an allogeneic mixed lymphocyte reaction. Receptors were obtained from a human donor in good health; the cells came from an allogeneic mixed lymphocyte reaction. Some clones in this sample may be carry-over from other donors' samples. Each CDR3 is given with its conserved first and last residue. Fields, in order: clone size, V gene, D gene, J gene, CDR3 DNA, CDR3 protein. The D gene is left open where the match is weak. Some rows have no size entry. The others give once, few or many, or a class for an expanded clone.

>few|TRBV15|.|TRBJ2-3
TGTGCCACCAGCAGAGACCGATTAGACTCTACAGATACGCAGTATTTT
CATSRDRLDSTDTQYF
>.|TRBV5-1|TRBD1|TRBJ2-7
TGCGCCAGCAGCTCGGGACAGGGGGCCCACGAGCAGTACTTC
CASSSGQGAHEQYF
>medium-sized|TRBV5-1|TRBD1|TRBJ2-7
TGCGCCAGCAGCTTGTTGTCAGGGGGTCAACCCGAGCAGTACTTC
CASSLLSGGQPEQYF
>.|TRBV25-1|.|TRBJ2-7
TGTGCCAGCAGTGAATTCGGGGGTGGAATCGAGCAGTACTTC
CASSEFGGGIEQYF
>.|TRBV2|TRBD1|TRBJ2-7
TGTGCCATCCACTACGGGACAGGATTCCCGGCCACATTCTCCTACGAGCAGTACTTC
CAIHYGTGFPATFSYEQYF
>.|TRBV29-1|TRBD1|TRBJ2-7
TGCAGCGTTGATGGGGACAGGGGAGCCTACGAGCAGTACTTC
CSVDGDRGAYEQYF
>few|TRBV4-1|.|TRBJ2-5
TGCGCCAGCAGCCCGGGGGAGACCCAGTACTTC
CASSPGETQYF
>medium-sized|TRBV4-1|.|TRBJ1-2
TGCGCCAGCAGCAACCCGGGACTGCCGTATGGCTACACCTTC
CASSNPGLPYGYTF
>.|TRBV30|.|TRBJ1-4
TGTGCCTGGAGTGTACCCGAGGGGGGGTCCGGTGAAAAACTGTTTTTT
CAWSVPEGGSGEKLFF
>.|TRBV4-1|.|TRBJ2-7
TGCGCCAGCAGCGCCGCGGGTTTTAACTACGAGCAGTACTTC
CASSAAGFNYEQYF
>.|TRBV19|.|TRBJ1-6
TGTGCCAGTAGTAGCGGGGATTCACCCCTCCACTTT
CASSSGDSPLHF
>.|TRBV5-6|TRBD1|TRBJ1-5
TGTGCCAGCAGCGTGGACAGGGGTTCGTTCTTCAATCAGCCCCAGCATTTT
CASSVDRGSFFNQPQHF
>.|TRBV29-1|.|TRBJ1-1
TGCAGCGTTGATTTATACCCGAACACTGAAGCTTTCTTT
CSVDLYPNTEAFF
>.|TRBV7-3|.|TRBJ2-7
TGTGCCAGCAGCTCCCGATTCGGCAGGGGCTACGAGCAGTACTTC
CASSSRFGRGYEQYF
>once|TRBV25-1|.|TRBJ1-2
TGTGCCAGCTCCGTTGTGACAAACTATTGCTACACCTTC
CASSVVTNYCYTF
>.|TRBV5-1|.|TRBJ1-1
TGCGCCAGCAGCTCGAAGGTTCCGAACACTGAAGCTTTCTTT
CASSSKVPNTEAFF
>.|TRBV5-1|.|TRBJ2-1
TGCGCCAGCAGCTTGAGCAGTGTTACCTACAATGAGCAGTTCTTC
CASSLSSVTYNEQFF
>few|TRBV5-5|.|TRBJ2-1
TGTGCCAGCAGCCGCGCCTTCAATGAGCAGTTCTTC
CASSRAFNEQFF
>many|TRBV7-6|.|TRBJ2-1
TGTGCCAGCAGCTTGGATCTCCCCACAGAACATGAGCAGTTCTTC
CASSLDLPTEHEQFF
>few|TRBV5-4|TRBD1|TRBJ1-2
TGTGCCAGCAGCGTACCGGGACAGCCTAACTATGGCTACACCTTC
CASSVPGQPNYGYTF
>.|TRBV14|.|TRBJ1-2
TGTGCCAGCAGCCAAGATCTCTATGGCTACACCTTC
CASSQDLYGYTF
>.|TRBV7-9|.|TRBJ1-5
TGTGCCAGCAGCTTAGGGGGCAGGGTAGGTCAGCCCCAGCATTTT
CASSLGGRVGQPQHF
>few|TRBV7-6|.|TRBJ2-2
TGTGCCAGCAGCTTATCTGTCCTCACCGGGGAGCTGTTTTTT
CASSLSVLTGELFF
>once|TRBV4-1|TRBD1|TRBJ2-7
TGCGCCAGCAGCCTTCGACAGGGAATCAACGAGCAGTACTTC
CASSLRQGINEQYF
>.|TRBV2|TRBD2|TRBJ2-5
TGTGCCAGCGGTTGGACTAGCGGGGACCCGTACCAAGAGACCCAGTACTTC
CASGWTSGDPYQETQYF
>medium-sized|TRBV7-9|.|TRBJ2-5
TGTGCCAGCCGCAGGGGACAAGAGACCCAGTACTTC
CASRRGQETQYF